This TCR beta chain is drawn from a study of tumor-infiltrating lymphocytes in primary liver carcinoma. About the study: Staging of the tumors gave T1-T3 N0M0, with widths of roughly 4.2 to 11 cm.

Germline DNA was extracted alongside blood RNA, which was obtained from unsorted whole blood. Comment on this clonotype: The germline gene is not matched at one end of the junction; a read error may be the cause.

The CDR3 sequence is 18 residues long. CDR1 and CDR2 from the germline V gene are SGHAT and FQNNGV. Using a constant-region primer together with ProtoScript II reverse transcriptase, TCR beta cDNA was made from about 500 ng of total RNA. For TCR beta, libraries were produced by three nested multiplex PCR rounds using slightly modified ARM-PCR. It was with TRBV1-TRBV30 forward primers and a C-beta reverse primer that the first two PCR rounds were run, at about 10 cycles each. Each CDR3 protein gets one entry after TCRdb re-called the multiplex PCR reads with MiXCR. The table has 310,000 or so distinct CDR3 sequences, less than 75% seen once.

Sequenced: peripheral blood. V gene TRBV11-2 combines with J gene TRBJ2-1; TRBD2 matches 16 bases. This receptor was identified in a man aged 40-55 years with primary liver carcinoma and hepatitis B virus infection. For the CDR3, the DNA is TGTGCCAACAGCTTGGGGACTAGCGGGAGGGCCGTCTACAATAAGCAGTTCTTC. It specifies CANSLGTSGRAVYNKQFF. Together with reference TRBV11-2 and TRBJ2-1, the CDR3 gives the full variable domain: EAGVAQSPRYKIIEKRQSVAFWCNPISGHATLYWYQQILGQGPKLLIQFQNNGVVDDSQLPKDRFSAERLKGVDSTLKIQPAKLEDSAVYLCANSLGTSGRAVYNKQFFGPGTRLTVL.